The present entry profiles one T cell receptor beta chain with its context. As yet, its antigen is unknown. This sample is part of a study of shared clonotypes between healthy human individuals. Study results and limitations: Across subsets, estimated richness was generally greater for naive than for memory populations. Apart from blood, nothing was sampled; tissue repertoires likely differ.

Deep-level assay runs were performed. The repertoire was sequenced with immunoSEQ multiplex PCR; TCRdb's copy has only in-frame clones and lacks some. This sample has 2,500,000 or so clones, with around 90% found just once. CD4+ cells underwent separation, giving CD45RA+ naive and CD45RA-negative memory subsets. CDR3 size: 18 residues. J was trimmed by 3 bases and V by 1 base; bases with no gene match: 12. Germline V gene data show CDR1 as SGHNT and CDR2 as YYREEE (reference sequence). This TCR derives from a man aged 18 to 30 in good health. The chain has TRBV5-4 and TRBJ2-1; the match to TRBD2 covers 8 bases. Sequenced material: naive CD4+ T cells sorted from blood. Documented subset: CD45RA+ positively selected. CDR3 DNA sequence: TGTGCCAGCAGCTTGAACCCTAAAAGCGGGGGACACTACAATGAGCAGTTCTTC. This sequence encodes CASSLNPKSGGHYNEQFF.